This T cell receptor beta chain was documented in a study of blood T cell repertoires in COVID-19. Whole-study context: Samples representing acute and convalescent COVID-19 were sourced from the United States, Italy and Spain. T cells, B-cell-depleted T cells, or PBMCs supplied cDNA or gDNA.

The CDR3 spans 15 residues. Germline CDR1 and CDR2: MNHNY and SVGAGI (reference sequence). Trimming took off 7 bases at V and 3 bases at J, with 17 bases between the two ends. Methods used by the authors: Using reference gene primer amplification, nucleated cell counts were estimated. Data came from immunoSEQ multiplex PCR; TCRdb stores just in-frame clones and leaves some out. That table gives V, J and clone size, and the DNA gave D and trimming. The profile shows around 400,000 clones, approximately 87% of them singletons. The chain combines TRBV6-6 with TRBJ2-3, with a possible D match to TRBD2 (6 bases). The source is a woman aged 55 to 70 with COVID-19, enrolled during active disease. Sequenced input: peripheral blood. The CDR3, as DNA: TGTGCCAGCACCATGGGGGGTCAGGGAACAGATACGCAGTATTTT. As protein: CASTMGGQGTDTQYF.